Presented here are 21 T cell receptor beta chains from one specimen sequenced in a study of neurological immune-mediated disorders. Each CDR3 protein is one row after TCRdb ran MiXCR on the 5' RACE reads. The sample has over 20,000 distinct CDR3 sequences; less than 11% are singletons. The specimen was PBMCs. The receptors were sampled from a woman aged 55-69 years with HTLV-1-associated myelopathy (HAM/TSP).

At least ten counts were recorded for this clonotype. CDR3 sequence reads: CAWETGTGPWNTEAFF. Written as DNA, the CDR3 is TGTGCCTGGGAAACCGGGACAGGGCCATGGAACACTGAAGCTTTCTTT. The chain has TRBV30 and TRBJ1-1; TRBD1 aligns across 9 bases. CDR3 length equals 16 residues. After removal of 5 bases from V and 1 base from J, the junction contained 11 bases not matched to a gene. The germline CDR1 and CDR2 sequences are GTSNPN and SVGIG (reference sequence).

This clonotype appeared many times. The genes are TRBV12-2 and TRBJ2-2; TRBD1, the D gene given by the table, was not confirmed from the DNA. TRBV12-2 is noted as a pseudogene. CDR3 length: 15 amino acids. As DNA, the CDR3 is TGTGCAAGTCGCCCCCCGCCAGGGAGACGAGAGGAGCTGTTTTTT. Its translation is CASRPPPGRREELFF.

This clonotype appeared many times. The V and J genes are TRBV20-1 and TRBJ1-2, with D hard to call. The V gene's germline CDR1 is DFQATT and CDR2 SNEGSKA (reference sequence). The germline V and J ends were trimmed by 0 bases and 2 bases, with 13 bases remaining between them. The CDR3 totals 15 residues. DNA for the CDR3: TGCAGTGCTAGAGATCCAGCCATCCAAAACTATGGCTACACCTTC. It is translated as CSARDPAIQNYGYTF.

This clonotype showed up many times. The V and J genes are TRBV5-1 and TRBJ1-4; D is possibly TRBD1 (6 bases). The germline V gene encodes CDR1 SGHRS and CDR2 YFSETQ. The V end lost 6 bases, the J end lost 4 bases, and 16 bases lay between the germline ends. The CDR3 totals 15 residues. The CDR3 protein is CASTWTEPFNEKLFF. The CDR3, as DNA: TGCGCCAGCACGTGGACAGAGCCGTTTAATGAAAAACTGTTTTTT. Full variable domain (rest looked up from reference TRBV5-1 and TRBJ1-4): KAGVTQTPRYLIKTRGQQVTLSCSPISGHRSVSWYQQTPGQGLQFLFEYFSETQRNKGNFPGRFSGRQFSNSRSEMNVSTLELGDSALYLCASTWTEPFNEKLFFGSGTQLSVL.

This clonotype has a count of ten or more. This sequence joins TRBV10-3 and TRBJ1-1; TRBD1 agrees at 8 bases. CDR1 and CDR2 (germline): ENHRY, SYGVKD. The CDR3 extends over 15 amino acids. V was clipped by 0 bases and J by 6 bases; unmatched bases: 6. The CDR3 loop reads CAISESFRGRAEAFF. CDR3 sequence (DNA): TGTGCCATCAGTGAGTCATTCAGGGGGCGAGCTGAAGCTTTCTTT.

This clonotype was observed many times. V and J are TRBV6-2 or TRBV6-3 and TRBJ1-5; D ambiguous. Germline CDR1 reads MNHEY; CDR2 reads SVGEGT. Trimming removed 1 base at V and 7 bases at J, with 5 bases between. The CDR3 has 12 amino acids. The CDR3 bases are TGTGCCAGCAGTTACTTATACCAGCCCCAGCATTTT. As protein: CASSYLYQPQHF.

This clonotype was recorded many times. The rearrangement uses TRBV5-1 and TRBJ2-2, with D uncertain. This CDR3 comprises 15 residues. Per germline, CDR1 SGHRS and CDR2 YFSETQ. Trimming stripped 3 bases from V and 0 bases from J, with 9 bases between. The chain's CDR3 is CASSWQDPNTGELFF. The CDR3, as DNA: TGCGCCAGCAGCTGGCAGGACCCGAACACCGGGGAGCTGTTTTTT. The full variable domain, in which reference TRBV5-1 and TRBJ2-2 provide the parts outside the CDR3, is KAGVTQTPRYLIKTRGQQVTLSCSPISGHRSVSWYQQTPGQGLQFLFEYFSETQRNKGNFPGRFSGRQFSNSRSEMNVSTLELGDSALYLCASSWQDPNTGELFFGEGSRLTVL.

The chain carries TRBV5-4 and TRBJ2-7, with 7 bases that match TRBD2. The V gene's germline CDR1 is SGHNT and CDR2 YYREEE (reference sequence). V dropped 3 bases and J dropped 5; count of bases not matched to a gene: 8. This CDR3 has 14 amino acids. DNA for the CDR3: TGTGCCAGCAGCTCGTTGACTAGCCTCGACGAGCAGTACTTC. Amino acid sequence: CASSSLTSLDEQYF.

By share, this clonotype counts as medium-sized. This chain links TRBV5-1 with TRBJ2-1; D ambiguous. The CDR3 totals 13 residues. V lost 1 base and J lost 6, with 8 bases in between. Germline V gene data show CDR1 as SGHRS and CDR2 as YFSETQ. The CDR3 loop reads CASSLRASNEQFF. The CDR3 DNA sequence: TGCGCCAGCAGCTTGAGGGCCAGCAATGAGCAGTTCTTC.

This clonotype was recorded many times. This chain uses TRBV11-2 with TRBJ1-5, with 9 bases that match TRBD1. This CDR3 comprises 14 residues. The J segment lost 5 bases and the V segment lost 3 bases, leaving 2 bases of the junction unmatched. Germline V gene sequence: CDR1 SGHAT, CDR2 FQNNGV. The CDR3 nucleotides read TGTGCCAGCAGCTTGGACAGGGGCGATCAGCCCCAGCATTTT. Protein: CASSLDRGDQPQHF.

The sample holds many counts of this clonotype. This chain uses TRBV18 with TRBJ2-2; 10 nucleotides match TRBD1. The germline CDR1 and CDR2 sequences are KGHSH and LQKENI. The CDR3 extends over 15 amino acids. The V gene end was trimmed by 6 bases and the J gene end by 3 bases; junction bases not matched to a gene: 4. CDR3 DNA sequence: TGTGCCAGCTCTCCGGGACAGGGGCACACCGGGGAGCTGTTTTTT. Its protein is CASSPGQGHTGELFF.

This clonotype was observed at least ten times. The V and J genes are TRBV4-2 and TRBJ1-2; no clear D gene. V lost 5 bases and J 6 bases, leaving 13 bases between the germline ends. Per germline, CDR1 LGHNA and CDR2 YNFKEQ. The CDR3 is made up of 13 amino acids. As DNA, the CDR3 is TGTGCCAGCAGCTTCCTACTTGCGGATGGCTACACCTTC. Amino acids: CASSFLLADGYTF.

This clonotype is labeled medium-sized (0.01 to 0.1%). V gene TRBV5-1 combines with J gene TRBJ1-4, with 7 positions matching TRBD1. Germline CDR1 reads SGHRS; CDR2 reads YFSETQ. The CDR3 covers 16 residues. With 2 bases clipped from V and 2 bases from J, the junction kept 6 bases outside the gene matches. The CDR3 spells CASSLQGPTTNEKLFF. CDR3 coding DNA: TGCGCCAGCAGCTTACAGGGGCCGACGACTAATGAAAAACTGTTTTTT.

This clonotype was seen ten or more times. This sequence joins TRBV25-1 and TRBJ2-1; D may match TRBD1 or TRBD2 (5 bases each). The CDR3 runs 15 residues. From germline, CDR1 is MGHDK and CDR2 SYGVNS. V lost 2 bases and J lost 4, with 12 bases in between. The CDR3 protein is CASSEGEGLYNEQFF. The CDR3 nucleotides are TGTGCCAGCAGTGAAGGCGAGGGGCTGTACAATGAGCAGTTCTTC.

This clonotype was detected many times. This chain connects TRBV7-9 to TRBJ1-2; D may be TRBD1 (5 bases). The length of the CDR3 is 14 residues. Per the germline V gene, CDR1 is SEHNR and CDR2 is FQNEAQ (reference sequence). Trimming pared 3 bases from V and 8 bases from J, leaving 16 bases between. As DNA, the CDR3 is TGTGCCAGCAGCTTCAAGGACATCGGGGGAGGCTACACCTTC. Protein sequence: CASSFKDIGGGYTF.

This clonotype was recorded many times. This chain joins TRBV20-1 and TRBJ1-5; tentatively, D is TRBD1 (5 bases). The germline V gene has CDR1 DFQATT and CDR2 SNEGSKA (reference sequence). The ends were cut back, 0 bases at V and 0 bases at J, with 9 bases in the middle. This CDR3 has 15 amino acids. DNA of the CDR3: TGCAGTGCTAGAGATCGGGGCCTTAGCAATCAGCCCCAGCATTTT. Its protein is CSARDRGLSNQPQHF.

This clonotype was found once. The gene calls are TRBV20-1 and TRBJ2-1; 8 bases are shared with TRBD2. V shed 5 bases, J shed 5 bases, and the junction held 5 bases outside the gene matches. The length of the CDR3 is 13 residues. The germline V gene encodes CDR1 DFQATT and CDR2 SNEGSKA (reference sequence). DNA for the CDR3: TGCAGTGCTGGCCTCGGGGGGGACAATGAGCAGTTCTTC. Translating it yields CSAGLGGDNEQFF.

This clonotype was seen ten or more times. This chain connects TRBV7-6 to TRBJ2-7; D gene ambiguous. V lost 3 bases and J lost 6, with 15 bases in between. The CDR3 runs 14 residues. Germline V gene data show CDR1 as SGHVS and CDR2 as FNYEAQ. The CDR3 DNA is TGTGCCAGCAGCTTCGAAGGGTTGAAGGGCGAGCAGTACTTC. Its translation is CASSFEGLKGEQYF.

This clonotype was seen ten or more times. CDR3 sequence: CASSLGLRAFF. The DNA for the CDR3 is TGTGCCAGCAGCTTGGGGCTGAGGGCTTTCTTT. V is TRBV5-6 and J is TRBJ1-1; D not certain. The CDR3 is made up of 11 amino acids. CDR1 and CDR2 (germline): SGHDT, YYEEEE. The ends were cut back, 0 bases at V and 11 bases at J, with 8 bases in the middle.

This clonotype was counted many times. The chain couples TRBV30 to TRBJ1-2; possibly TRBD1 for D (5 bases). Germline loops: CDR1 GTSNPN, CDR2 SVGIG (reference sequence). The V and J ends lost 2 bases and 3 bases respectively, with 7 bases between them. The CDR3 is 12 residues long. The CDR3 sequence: CAWSKGHYGYTF. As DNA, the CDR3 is TGTGCCTGGAGTAAGGGGCACTATGGCTACACCTTC.

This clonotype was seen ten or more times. Here the CDR3 reads CASSCCTGHSGNTIYF. CDR3 nucleotides: TGTGCCAGCAGCTGCTGTACGGGGCACTCTGGAAACACCATATATTTT. V gene TRBV21-1 combines with J gene TRBJ1-3; the table's D call TRBD1 went unverified against the DNA. TRBV21-1 is a recognized pseudogene. The CDR3 runs to 16 residues.